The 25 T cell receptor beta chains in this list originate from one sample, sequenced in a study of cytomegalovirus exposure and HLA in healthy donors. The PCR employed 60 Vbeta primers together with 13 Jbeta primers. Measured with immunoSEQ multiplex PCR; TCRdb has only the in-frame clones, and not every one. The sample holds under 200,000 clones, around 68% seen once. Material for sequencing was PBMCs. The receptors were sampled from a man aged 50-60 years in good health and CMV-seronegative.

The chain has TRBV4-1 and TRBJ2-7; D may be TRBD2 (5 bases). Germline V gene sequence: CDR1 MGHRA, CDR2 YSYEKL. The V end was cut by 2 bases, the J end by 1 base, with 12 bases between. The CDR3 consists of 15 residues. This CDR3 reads CASSQPRESSYEQYF. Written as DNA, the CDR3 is TGCGCCAGCAGCCAACCAAGGGAGTCTTCCTACGAGCAGTACTTC.

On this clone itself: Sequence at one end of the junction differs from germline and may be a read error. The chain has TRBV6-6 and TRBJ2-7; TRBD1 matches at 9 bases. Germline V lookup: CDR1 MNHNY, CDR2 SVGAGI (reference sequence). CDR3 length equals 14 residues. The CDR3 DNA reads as TGTGCCAACAGTTTGACAGGGGGACCCTACGAGCAGTACTTC. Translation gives CANSLTGGPYEQYF.

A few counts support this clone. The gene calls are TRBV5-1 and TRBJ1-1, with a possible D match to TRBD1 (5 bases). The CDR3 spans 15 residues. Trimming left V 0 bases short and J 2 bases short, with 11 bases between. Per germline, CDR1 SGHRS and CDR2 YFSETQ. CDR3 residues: CASSLVGGSNTEAFF. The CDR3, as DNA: TGCGCCAGCAGCTTGGTGGGGGGGTCCAACACTGAAGCTTTCTTT.

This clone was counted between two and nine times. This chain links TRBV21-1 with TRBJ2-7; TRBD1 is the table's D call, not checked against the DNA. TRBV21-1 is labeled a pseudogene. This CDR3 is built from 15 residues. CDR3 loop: CASSEDRGQKYEQYF. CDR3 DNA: TGTGCCAGCAGCGAGGACAGGGGGCAAAAATACGAGCAGTACTTC.

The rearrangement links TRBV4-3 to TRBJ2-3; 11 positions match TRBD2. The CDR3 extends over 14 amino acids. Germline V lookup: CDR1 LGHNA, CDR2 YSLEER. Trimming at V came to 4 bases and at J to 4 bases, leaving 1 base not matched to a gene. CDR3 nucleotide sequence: TGCGCCAGCAGCCTTAGCGGGGGGGCAGATACGCAGTATTTT. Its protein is CASSLSGGADTQYF.

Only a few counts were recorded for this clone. The CDR3 region is CAISVGRGHDGELFF. In nucleotides, the CDR3 is TGTGCCATCAGTGTTGGCAGGGGGCATGACGGGGAGCTGTTTTTT. The chain couples TRBV10-3 to TRBJ2-2; 8 bases match TRBD1. Germline lookup yields CDR1 ENHRY and CDR2 SYGVKD. With 4 bases clipped from V and 7 bases from J, the junction kept 8 bases outside the gene matches. The CDR3 is 15 amino acids.

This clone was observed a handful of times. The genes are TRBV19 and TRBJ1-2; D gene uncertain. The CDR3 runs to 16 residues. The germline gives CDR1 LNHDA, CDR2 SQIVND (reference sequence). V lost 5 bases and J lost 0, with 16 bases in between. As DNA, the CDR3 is TGTGCCAGTAGTCGGGGTCAGGTTACAGCTAACTATGGCTACACCTTC. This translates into CASSRGQVTANYGYTF. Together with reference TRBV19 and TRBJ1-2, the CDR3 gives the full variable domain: DGGITQSPKYLFRKEGQNVTLSCEQNLNHDAMYWYRQDPGQGLRLIYYSQIVNDFQKGDIAEGYSVSREKKESFPLTVTSAQKNPTAFYLCASSRGQVTANYGYTFGSGTRLTVV.

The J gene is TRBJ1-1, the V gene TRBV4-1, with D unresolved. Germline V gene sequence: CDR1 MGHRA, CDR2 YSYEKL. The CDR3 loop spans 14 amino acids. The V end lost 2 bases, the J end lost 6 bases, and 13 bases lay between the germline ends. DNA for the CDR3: TGCGCCAGCAGCCAATCCGGCTTCGGGGCTGAAGCTTTCTTT. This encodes CASSQSGFGAEAFF.

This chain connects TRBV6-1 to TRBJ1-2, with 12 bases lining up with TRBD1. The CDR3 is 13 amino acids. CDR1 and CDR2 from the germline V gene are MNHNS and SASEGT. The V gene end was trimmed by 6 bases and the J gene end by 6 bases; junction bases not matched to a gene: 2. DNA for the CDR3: TGTGCCAGCAGGGGACAGGGGGCCCATGGCTACACCTTC. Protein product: CASRGQGAHGYTF.

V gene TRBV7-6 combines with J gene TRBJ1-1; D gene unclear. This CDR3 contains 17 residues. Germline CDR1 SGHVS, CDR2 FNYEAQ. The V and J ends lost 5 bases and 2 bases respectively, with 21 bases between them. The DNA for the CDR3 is TGTGCCAGCAGCCGTACCCGCCCATCAGGCCTAAACACTGAAGCTTTCTTT. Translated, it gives CASSRTRPSGLNTEAFF.

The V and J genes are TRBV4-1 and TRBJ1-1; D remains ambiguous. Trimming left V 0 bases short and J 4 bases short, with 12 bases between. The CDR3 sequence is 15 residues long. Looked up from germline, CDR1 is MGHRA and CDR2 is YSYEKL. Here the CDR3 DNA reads TGCGCCAGCAGCCAAGATCGAACAGTTGTCACTGAAGCTTTCTTT. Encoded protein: CASSQDRTVVTEAFF.

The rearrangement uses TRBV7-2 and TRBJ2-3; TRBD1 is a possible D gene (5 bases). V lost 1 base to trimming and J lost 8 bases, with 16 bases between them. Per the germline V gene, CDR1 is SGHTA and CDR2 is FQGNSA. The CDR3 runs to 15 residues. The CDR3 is CASSLGGGALLTQYF. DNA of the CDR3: TGTGCCAGCAGCTTAGGGGGTGGGGCTCTACTTACGCAGTATTTT.

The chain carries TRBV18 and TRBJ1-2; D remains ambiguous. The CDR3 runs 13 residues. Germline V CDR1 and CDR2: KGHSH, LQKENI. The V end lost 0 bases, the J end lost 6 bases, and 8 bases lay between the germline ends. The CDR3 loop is CASSPPTRHGYTF. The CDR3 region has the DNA TGTGCCAGCTCACCACCTACCAGGCATGGCTACACCTTC.

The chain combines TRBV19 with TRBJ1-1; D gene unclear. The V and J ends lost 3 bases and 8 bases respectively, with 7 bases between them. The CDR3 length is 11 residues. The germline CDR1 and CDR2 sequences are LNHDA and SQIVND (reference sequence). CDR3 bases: TGTGCCAGTAGTATGTGGCGGGAAGCTTTCTTT. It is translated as CASSMWREAFF.

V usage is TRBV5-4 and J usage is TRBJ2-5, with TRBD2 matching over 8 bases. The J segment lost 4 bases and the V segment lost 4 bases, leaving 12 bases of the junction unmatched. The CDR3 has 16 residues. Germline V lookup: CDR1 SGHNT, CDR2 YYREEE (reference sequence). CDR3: CASSPEGTRGGETQYF. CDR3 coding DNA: TGTGCCAGCAGCCCGGAAGGGACTAGGGGAGGAGAGACCCAGTACTTC. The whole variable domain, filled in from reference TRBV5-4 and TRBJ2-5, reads ETGVTQSPTHLIKTRGQQVTLRCSSQSGHNTVSWYQQALGQGPQFIFQYYREEENGRGNFPPRFSGLQFPNYSSELNVNALELDDSALYLCASSPEGTRGGETQYFGPGTRLLVL.

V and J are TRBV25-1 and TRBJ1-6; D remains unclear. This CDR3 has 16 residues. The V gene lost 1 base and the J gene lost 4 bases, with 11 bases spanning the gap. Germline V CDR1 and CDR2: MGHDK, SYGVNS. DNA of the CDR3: TGTGCCAGCAGTGAATCCCGGACTTCTTATAATTCACCCCTCCACTTT. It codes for CASSESRTSYNSPLHF.

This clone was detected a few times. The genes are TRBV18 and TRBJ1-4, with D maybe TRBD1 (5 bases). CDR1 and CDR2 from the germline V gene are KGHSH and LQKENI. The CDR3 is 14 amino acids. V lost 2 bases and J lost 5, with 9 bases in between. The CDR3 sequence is CASSPKAGNEKLFF. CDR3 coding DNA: TGTGCCAGCTCACCAAAGGCAGGGAATGAAAAACTGTTTTTT.

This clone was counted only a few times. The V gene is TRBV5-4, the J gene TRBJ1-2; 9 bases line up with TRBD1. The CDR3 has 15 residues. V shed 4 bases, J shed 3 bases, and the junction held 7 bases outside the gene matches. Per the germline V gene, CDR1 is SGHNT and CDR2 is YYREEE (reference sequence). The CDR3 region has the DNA TGTGCCAGCAGCCCTACAGGGGGCGGGGACTATGGCTACACCTTC. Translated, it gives CASSPTGGGDYGYTF.

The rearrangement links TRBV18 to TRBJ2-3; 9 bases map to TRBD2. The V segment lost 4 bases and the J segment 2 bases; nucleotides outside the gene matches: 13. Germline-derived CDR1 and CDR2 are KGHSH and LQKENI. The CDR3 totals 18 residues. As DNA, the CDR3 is TGTGCCAGCTCACTTCTCTCAGCGGGGGGCAGGATCACAGATACGCAGTATTTT. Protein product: CASSLLSAGGRITDTQYF. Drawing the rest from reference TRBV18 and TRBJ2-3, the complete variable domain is NAGVMQNPRHLVRRRGQEARLRCSPMKGHSHVYWYRQLPEEGLKFMVYLQKENIIDESGMPKERFSAEFPKEGPSILRIQQVVRGDSAAYFCASSLLSAGGRITDTQYFGPGTRLTVL.

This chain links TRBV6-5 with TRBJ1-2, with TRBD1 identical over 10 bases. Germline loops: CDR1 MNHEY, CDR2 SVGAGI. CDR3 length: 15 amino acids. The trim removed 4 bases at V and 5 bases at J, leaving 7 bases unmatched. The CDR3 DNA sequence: TGTGCCAGCAGTTCCCGGACAGGGGGAAAGTATGGCTACACCTTC. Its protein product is CASSSRTGGKYGYTF.

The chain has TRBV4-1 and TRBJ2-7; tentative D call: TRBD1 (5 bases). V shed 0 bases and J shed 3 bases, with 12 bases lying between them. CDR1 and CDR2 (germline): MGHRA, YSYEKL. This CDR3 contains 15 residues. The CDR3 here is CASSQDPRVGYEQYF. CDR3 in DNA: TGCGCCAGCAGCCAAGACCCCAGGGTGGGCTACGAGCAGTACTTC.

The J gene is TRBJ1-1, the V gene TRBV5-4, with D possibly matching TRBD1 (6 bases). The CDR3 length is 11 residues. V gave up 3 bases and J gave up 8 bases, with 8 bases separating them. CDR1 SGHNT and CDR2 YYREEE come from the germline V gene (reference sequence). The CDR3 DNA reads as TGTGCCAGCAGCTCTACAGGGGAAGCTTTCTTT. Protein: CASSSTGEAFF.

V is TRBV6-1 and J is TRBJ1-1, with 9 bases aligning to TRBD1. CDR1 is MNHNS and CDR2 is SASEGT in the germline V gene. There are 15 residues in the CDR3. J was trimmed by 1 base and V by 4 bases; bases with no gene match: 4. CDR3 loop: CASSGNRGQNTEAFF. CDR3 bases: TGTGCCAGCAGTGGCAACAGGGGGCAGAACACTGAAGCTTTCTTT.

CDR3 region: CASSAGTDHNSPLHF. The CDR3 DNA is TGTGCCAGCAGCGCCGGGACAGATCACAATTCACCCCTCCACTTT. The V and J genes are TRBV11-2 and TRBJ1-6, with 7 bases fitting TRBD1. Germline CDR1 and CDR2: SGHAT and FQNNGV. There are 15 residues in the CDR3. V lost 5 bases and J lost 7; bases outside the gene matches: 8.

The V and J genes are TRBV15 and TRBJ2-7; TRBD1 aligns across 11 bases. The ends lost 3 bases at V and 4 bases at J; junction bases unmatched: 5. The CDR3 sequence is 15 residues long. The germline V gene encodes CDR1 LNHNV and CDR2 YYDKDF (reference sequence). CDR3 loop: CATSRWDRGVYEQYF. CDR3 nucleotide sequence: TGTGCCACCAGCAGGTGGGACAGGGGGGTTTACGAGCAGTACTTC.